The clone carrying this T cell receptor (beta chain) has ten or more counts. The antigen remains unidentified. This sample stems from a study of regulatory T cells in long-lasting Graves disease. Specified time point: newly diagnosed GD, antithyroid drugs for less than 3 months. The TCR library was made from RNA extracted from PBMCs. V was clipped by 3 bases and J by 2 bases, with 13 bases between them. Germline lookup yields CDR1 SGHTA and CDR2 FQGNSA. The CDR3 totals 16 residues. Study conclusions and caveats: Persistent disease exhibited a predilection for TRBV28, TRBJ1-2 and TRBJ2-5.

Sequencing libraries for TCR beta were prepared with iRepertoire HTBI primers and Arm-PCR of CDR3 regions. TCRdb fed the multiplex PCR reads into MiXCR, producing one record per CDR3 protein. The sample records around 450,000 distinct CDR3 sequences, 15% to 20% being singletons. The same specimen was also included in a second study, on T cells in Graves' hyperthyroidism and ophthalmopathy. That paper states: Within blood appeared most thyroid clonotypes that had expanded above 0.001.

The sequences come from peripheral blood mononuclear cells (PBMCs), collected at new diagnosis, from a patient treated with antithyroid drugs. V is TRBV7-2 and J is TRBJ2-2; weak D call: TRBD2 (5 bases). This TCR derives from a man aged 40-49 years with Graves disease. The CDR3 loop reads CASSFRHRLNTGELFF. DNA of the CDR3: TGTGCCAGCAGCTTTAGACACCGACTAAACACCGGGGAGCTGTTTTTT.